Each of the 26 T cell receptor beta chains below was sequenced from the same sample in a study of OX40 agonist ivuxolimab in advanced cancers. Sequenced by immunoSEQ multiplex PCR; TCRdb stores in-frame clones only, minus some. Of about 50,000 clones listed, roughly 88% are singletons. This sample comprised CD4+ or CD8+ T cells sorted from blood, obtained in a trial of the OX40 agonist ivuxolimab. The receptors derive from an adult with an advanced solid tumor such as melanoma, head and neck, liver or kidney cancer.

This chain joins TRBV28 and TRBJ2-1, with 11 positions matching TRBD2. The junction had 13 bases not matched to a gene; V was cut back by 8 bases and J by 4 bases. The CDR3 contains 17 residues. The germline CDR1 and CDR2 sequences are MDHEN and SYDVKM. The CDR3 region is CASRSRVLAGGYNEQFF. DNA for the CDR3: TGTGCCAGCCGGTCCAGGGTTTTAGCGGGAGGGTACAATGAGCAGTTCTTC.

V gene TRBV7-8 combines with J gene TRBJ1-4; 10 bases are shared with TRBD1. Looked up from germline, CDR1 is SGHVS and CDR2 is FQNEAQ. Trimming at V came to 4 bases and at J to 7 bases, leaving 9 bases not matched to a gene. The CDR3 is 16 amino acids. CDR3 coding DNA: TGTGCCAGCAGCTCACGACAGGGGGCCTTACGTGAAAAACTGTTTTTT. The encoded protein is CASSSRQGALREKLFF.

This clone showed up just a few times. V gene TRBV2 combines with J gene TRBJ2-6; TRBD1 might be the D (6 bases). V shed 3 bases and J shed 0 bases, with 27 bases lying between them. Germline V gene data show CDR1 as SNHLY and CDR2 as FYNNEI. This CDR3 region has 22 residues. The CDR3, as DNA: TGTGCCAGCAGTGATCCATTCCCCAACCCCAGGGGAATCCGCTCTGGGGCCAACGTCCTGACTTTC. Translating it yields CASSDPFPNPRGIRSGANVLTF.

The rearrangement joins TRBV29-1 to TRBJ2-1; TRBD1 matches at 9 bases. Germline V lookup: CDR1 SQVTM, CDR2 ANQGSEA. J gave up 7 bases and V 7 bases, and 5 bases lay outside the gene matches. The CDR3 has 12 residues. The CDR3 nucleotides are TGCAGCGCCGAGGGGACAGGGAATGAGCAGTTCTTC. Amino acids: CSAEGTGNEQFF.

The gene calls are TRBV7-8 and TRBJ2-7; 8 positions agree with TRBD2. The CDR3 has 15 residues. V dropped 5 bases and J dropped 5; count of bases not matched to a gene: 11. Germline-derived CDR1 and CDR2 are SGHVS and FQNEAQ. The CDR3 spells CASSPRGAKRDEQYF. The DNA of the CDR3 is TGTGCCAGCAGCCCGCGGGGGGCGAAAAGGGACGAGCAGTACTTC. The variable domain in full, completed from reference TRBV7-8 and TRBJ2-7, reads GAGVSQSPRYKVAKRGQDVALRCDPISGHVSLFWYQQALGQGPEFLTYFQNEAQLDKSGLPSDRFFAERPEGSVSTLKIQRTQQEDSAVYLCASSPRGAKRDEQYFGPGTRLTVT.

The chain carries TRBV7-9 and TRBJ1-2, with D perhaps matching TRBD1 (5 bases). CDR1 and CDR2 from the germline V gene are SEHNR and FQNEAQ (reference sequence). V lost 5 bases to trimming and J lost 7 bases, with 20 bases between them. This CDR3 region has 15 residues. The chain's CDR3 is CASSPEVAGSFGYTF. Here the CDR3 DNA reads TGTGCCAGCAGCCCAGAAGTGGCAGGGTCCTTTGGCTACACCTTC.

The J gene is TRBJ1-4, the V gene TRBV18, with 12 bases aligning to TRBD1. From germline, CDR1 is KGHSH and CDR2 LQKENI. CDR3 length: 14 amino acids. Trimming cost V 4 bases and J 8 bases; bases outside gene matches: 2. The DNA for the CDR3 is TGTGCCAGCTCACGGGACAGGGGGCAAGAAAAACTGTTTTTT. Amino acid sequence: CASSRDRGQEKLFF.

This rearrangement joins TRBV30 to TRBJ1-3, with unresolved D. V was shortened by 2 bases and J by 0 bases, with 8 bases between the two germline ends. The V gene's germline CDR1 is GTSNPN and CDR2 SVGIG (reference sequence). The CDR3 covers 14 residues. The CDR3 DNA reads TGTGCCTGGAGTTCTGATTACTCTGGAAACACCATATATTTT. Translating gives CAWSSDYSGNTIYF.

This chain links TRBV10-3 with TRBJ2-7, with TRBD2 as a possible D gene (6 bases). The CDR3 length is 14 residues. Trimming pared 10 bases from V and 3 bases from J, leaving 19 bases between. CDR1 and CDR2 from the germline V gene are ENHRY and SYGVKD. The DNA for the CDR3 is TGTGCCACCCGGGGGACCCGGGTGGGCTACGAGCAGTACTTC. It encodes CATRGTRVGYEQYF.

The chain joins TRBV19 to TRBJ1-1; D not resolved. This CDR3 has 14 amino acids. CDR1 is LNHDA, CDR2 SQIVND, per germline (reference sequence). Trimming pared 3 bases from V and 3 bases from J, leaving 11 bases between. As DNA, the CDR3 is TGTGCCAGTAGTATGGAGCTTGCGGACACTGAAGCTTTCTTT. Translated, it gives CASSMELADTEAFF.

J is TRBJ2-2 and V is TRBV9; TRBD1 agrees at 9 bases. Germline V gives CDR1 SGDLS, CDR2 YYNGEE. CDR3 length: 15 amino acids. V dropped 7 bases and J dropped 5; count of bases not matched to a gene: 9. In DNA form, the CDR3 reads TGTGCCAGCGGACCGGGACAGGGCTTAACCGGGGAGCTGTTTTTT. Translating it yields CASGPGQGLTGELFF.

The chain uses TRBV5-1 and TRBJ2-3; tentative D call: TRBD2 (7 bases). The germline gives CDR1 SGHRS, CDR2 YFSETQ. Trimming shortened V by 0 bases and J by 4 bases, and 18 bases separated the two germline ends. The CDR3 runs 17 residues. The CDR3 nucleotides read TGCGCCAGCAGCTTGGCCTCGGGGGCGGGAGTATCAGATACGCAGTATTTT. This codes for CASSLASGAGVSDTQYF.

V usage is TRBV28 and J usage is TRBJ2-3; D is perhaps TRBD1 or TRBD2 (5 bases each). CDR1 is MDHEN and CDR2 is SYDVKM in the germline V gene. This CDR3 has 15 amino acids. Trimming pared 6 bases from V and 6 bases from J, leaving 19 bases between. CDR3 region: CASSPRAPSWDTQYF. The CDR3 DNA sequence: TGTGCCAGCAGCCCCAGGGCACCTAGCTGGGATACGCAGTATTTT.

V is TRBV30 and J is TRBJ2-3, with D uncertain. The germline V gene has CDR1 GTSNPN and CDR2 SVGIG (reference sequence). This CDR3 has 11 residues. With 3 bases removed from V and 2 bases from J, the gap between germline ends came to 3 bases. CDR3 DNA sequence: TGTGCCTGGAGCCACACAGATACGCAGTATTTT. The encoded protein is CAWSHTDTQYF. Full variable domain (remainder filled in from reference TRBV30 and TRBJ2-3): SQTIHQWPATLVQPVGSPLSLECTVEGTSNPNLYWYRQAAGRGLQLLFYSVGIGQISSEVPQNLSASRPQDRQFILSSKKLLLSDSGFYLCAWSHTDTQYFGPGTRLTVL.

Of note for this clone: It is unclear where the CDR3 begins or ends on the DNA, so no DNA is shown, and the CDR3 is as TCRdb lists it. This sequence joins TRBV11-3 and TRBJ2-6. With termini counted, the CDR3 has 17 amino acids. From germline, CDR1 is SGHNT and CDR2 YENEEA. The CDR3 region is CASRSRRAGSGANVLTF.

This sequence joins TRBV5-1 and TRBJ2-2; TRBD2 might be the D (6 bases). V lost 0 bases and J 5 bases, leaving 17 bases between the germline ends. Germline V gene lookup returns CDR1 SGHRS and CDR2 YFSETQ. CDR3 length: 17 amino acids. This CDR3 reads CASSLGLGGLTTGELFF. DNA of the CDR3: TGCGCCAGCAGCTTGGGACTAGGAGGCTTAACTACCGGGGAGCTGTTTTTT.

J is TRBJ2-5 and V is TRBV19; 11 nucleotides agree with TRBD1. From germline, CDR1 is LNHDA and CDR2 SQIVND (reference sequence). CDR3 size: 14 residues. V dropped 6 bases and J dropped 4; count of bases not matched to a gene: 4. CDR3 in DNA: TGTGCCAGTAGCAGTGGGACAGGGGGAGAGACCCAGTACTTC. Protein product: CASSSGTGGETQYF.

The rearrangement joins TRBV12-1 to TRBJ2-7; the table assigns TRBD2, which was not confirmed against the DNA. TRBV12-1 is reported as a pseudogene. The CDR3 totals 11 residues. CDR3 sequence (DNA): TGTGCCAGCAGCTTGTTAAACGAGCAGTACTTC. It is translated as CASSLLNEQYF.

V and J are TRBV15 and TRBJ2-1; tentatively, D is TRBD2 (6 bases). Germline V gene sequence: CDR1 LNHNV, CDR2 YYDKDF (reference sequence). V gave up 1 base and J gave up 7 bases, with 8 bases separating them. The CDR3 is made up of 13 amino acids. DNA for the CDR3: TGTGCCACCAGCAGAGGGGACTTAAATGAGCAGTTCTTC. It yields the protein CATSRGDLNEQFF. The variable domain in full, with the rest retrieved from reference TRBV15 and TRBJ2-1, is DAMVIQNPRYQVTQFGKPVTLSCSQTLNHNVMYWYQQKSSQAPKLLFHYYDKDFNNEADTPDNFQSRRPNTSFCFLDIRSPGLGDTAMYLCATSRGDLNEQFFGPGTRLTVL.

The chain is built from TRBV2 and TRBJ2-3; 7 bases align to TRBD2. Trimming removed 5 bases from V and 7 bases from J; junction bases left unmatched: 3. In germline, CDR1 is SNHLY, CDR2 FYNNEI. CDR3 length equals 12 residues. The CDR3 nucleotides read TGTGCCAGCAGTATTAGCGGGTATACGCAGTATTTT. Its translation is CASSISGYTQYF. The variable domain in full, with the rest retrieved from reference TRBV2 and TRBJ2-3, is EPEVTQTPSHQVTQMGQEVILRCVPISNHLYFYWYRQILGQKVEFLVSFYNNEISEKSEIFDDQFSVERPDGSNFTLKIRSTKLEDSAMYFCASSISGYTQYFGPGTRLTVL.

On this clone: The same CDR3 arises from other DNA sequences in this sample as well. This rearrangement joins TRBV5-1 to TRBJ2-1; D not resolved. The CDR3 totals 13 residues. Trimming pared 2 bases from V and 4 bases from J, leaving 7 bases between. Germline V gene lookup returns CDR1 SGHRS and CDR2 YFSETQ. The CDR3 region has the DNA TGCGCCAGCAGCTTAGGCGGTTACAATGAGCAGTTCTTC. Translation: CASSLGGYNEQFF.

J is TRBJ1-1 and V is TRBV7-8; a possible D gene is TRBD1 (6 bases). The germline V gene encodes CDR1 SGHVS and CDR2 FQNEAQ. V dropped 0 bases and J dropped 4 bases, with 12 bases sitting between them. This CDR3 has 15 amino acids. The CDR3 DNA reads as TGTGCCAGCAGCTTAGCGCAGGGGTCGAGCACTGAAGCTTTCTTT. Encoded protein: CASSLAQGSSTEAFF.

The rearrangement joins TRBV6-6 to TRBJ2-3; 12 positions agree with TRBD2. The trim removed 2 bases at V and 2 bases at J, leaving 2 bases unmatched. CDR3 size: 16 residues. CDR1 is MNHNY, CDR2 SVGAGI, per germline (reference sequence). In DNA, the CDR3 is TGTGCCAGCAGTTACGGACTAGCGGGGTACACAGATACGCAGTATTTT. Protein product: CASSYGLAGYTDTQYF.

This sequence joins TRBV7-3 and TRBJ2-3, with 10 bases that match TRBD2. Germline-derived CDR1 and CDR2 are SGHTA and FQGTGA. With 5 bases clipped from V and 3 bases from J, the junction kept 8 bases outside the gene matches. The CDR3 loop spans 16 amino acids. The DNA of the CDR3 is TGTGCCAGCAGCACCGGGAGCGGGAGGGCTACAGATACGCAGTATTTT. This gives the protein CASSTGSGRATDTQYF.

The V and J genes are TRBV18 and TRBJ2-1; D possibly uses TRBD1 or TRBD2 (5 bases each). The CDR3 is 17 residues long. V lost 2 bases to trimming and J lost 3 bases, with 17 bases between them. In germline, CDR1 is KGHSH, CDR2 LQKENI. Written as DNA, the CDR3 is TGTGCCAGCTCACCAAGACTAATAGGGCAGGGCTACAATGAGCAGTTCTTC. The encoded protein is CASSPRLIGQGYNEQFF.

This clone came up once. V gene TRBV11-2 combines with J gene TRBJ2-2; a weak D match, TRBD2 (6 bases). The V end lost 0 bases, the J end lost 5 bases, and 7 bases lay between the germline ends. Germline assignment: CDR1 SGHAT and CDR2 FQNNGV. The CDR3 totals 14 residues. Here the CDR3 DNA reads TGTGCCAGCAGCTTAGAGGGGGGTACCGGGGAGCTGTTTTTT. Its translation: CASSLEGGTGELFF. The full variable domain, completed using reference TRBV11-2 and TRBJ2-2, is EAGVAQSPRYKIIEKRQSVAFWCNPISGHATLYWYQQILGQGPKLLIQFQNNGVVDDSQLPKDRFSAERLKGVDSTLKIQPAKLEDSAVYLCASSLEGGTGELFFGEGSRLTVL.